The next 26 T cell receptor beta chains were all read from a single sample in a study of regulatory T cells in long-lasting Graves disease. For TCR beta, libraries came from iRepertoire HTBI primers and Arm-PCR of CDR3 regions. TCRdb used MiXCR to reprocess the multiplex PCR reads, holding one entry per CDR3 protein. The profile shows over 250,000 distinct CDR3 sequences, 22% of them singletons. Sample time point: persistent/refractory GD, antithyroid drugs over 5 years with positive TRAb. Researchers made the TCR library from RNA that was extracted from PBMCs. The specimen was peripheral blood mononuclear cells (PBMCs), collected when the disease was refractory, from a patient treated with antithyroid drugs. The receptors here all came from a female donor with Graves disease.

There are a few counts of this clonotype. The chain joins TRBV2 to TRBJ2-7; a weak D match, TRBD1 (6 bases). This CDR3 contains 14 residues. V was pared by 3 bases and J by 3 bases, with 12 bases between. Germline lookup yields CDR1 SNHLY and CDR2 FYNNEI. The CDR3 DNA reads TGTGCCAGCAGTGATTCAGGGGTCCTCTACGAGCAGTACTTC. It codes for CASSDSGVLYEQYF.

This clonotype came up many times. CDR3 nucleotides: TGTGCCAGCAGTTTAGGAGGGTCAGCCTCCCAAGCTTTCTTT. It encodes CASSLGGSASQAFF. V gene TRBV28 combines with J gene TRBJ1-1; unclear D gene. Trimming removed 2 bases at V and 9 bases at J, with 16 bases between. The CDR3 contains 14 residues. Germline V gives CDR1 MDHEN, CDR2 SYDVKM.

This clonotype turned up a few times. V usage is TRBV6-1 and J usage is TRBJ2-3; D possibly corresponds to TRBD2 (5 bases). The length of the CDR3 is 15 residues. The germline V and J ends were trimmed by 3 bases and 4 bases, with 14 bases remaining between them. Germline V CDR1 and CDR2: MNHNS, SASEGT. The CDR3 loop is CASSEEPTDSDTQYF. For the CDR3, the DNA is TGTGCCAGCAGTGAGGAGCCTACGGACTCAGATACGCAGTATTTT.

In this sample, this clonotype turned up a few times. The CDR3 DNA sequence: TGCAGTGCTAGAGATGGGGGCAGTTACACCGGGGAGCTGTTTTTT. It translates to CSARDGGSYTGELFF. This sequence joins TRBV20-1 and TRBJ2-2; D may be TRBD1 (6 bases). Trimming removed 0 bases at V and 3 bases at J, with 11 bases between. The CDR3 has 15 amino acids. Looked up from germline, CDR1 is DFQATT and CDR2 is SNEGSKA (reference sequence).

Ten or more counts support this clonotype. The rearrangement links TRBV5-5 to TRBJ2-2; D uncertain. The germline gives CDR1 SGHKS, CDR2 YYEKEE (reference sequence). The V gene lost 7 bases and the J gene lost 0 bases, with 7 bases spanning the gap. This CDR3 has 13 amino acids. CDR3 region: CASLPTNTGELFF. As DNA, the CDR3 is TGTGCCAGCTTGCCCACGAACACCGGGGAGCTGTTTTTT.

The gene calls are TRBV19 and TRBJ1-1; TRBD1 matches at 7 bases. CDR1 LNHDA and CDR2 SQIVND come from the germline V gene (reference sequence). With V trimmed by 6 bases and J by 5 bases, 9 bases remained unmatched. The CDR3 runs to 14 residues. The CDR3 DNA reads TGTGCCAGTAGCCCGACAGGGTGGGGGACTGAAGCTTTCTTT. It yields the protein CASSPTGWGTEAFF.

There are many counts of this clonotype. The chain uses TRBV4-1 and TRBJ2-2; 7 nucleotides match TRBD2. Looked up from germline, CDR1 is MGHRA and CDR2 is YSYEKL. The CDR3 sequence is 15 residues long. The trim removed 1 base at V and 5 bases at J, leaving 4 bases unmatched. CDR3 sequence: CASSQGLAVTGELFF. The CDR3 nucleotides are TGCGCCAGCAGCCAAGGACTAGCCGTTACCGGGGAGCTGTTTTTT.

The chain uses TRBV19 and TRBJ2-2; no clear D. The germline V gene encodes CDR1 LNHDA and CDR2 SQIVND (reference sequence). Trimming removed 4 bases at V and 0 bases at J, with 9 bases between. This CDR3 spans 15 amino acids. DNA for the CDR3: TGTGCCAGTAGTAACCGGGCCGCGAACACCGGGGAGCTGTTTTTT. Protein: CASSNRAANTGELFF.

The CDR3 region is CASSPPGGSDEQYF. The CDR3 DNA reads as TGTGCCAGCTCACCACCGGGAGGTTCTGACGAGCAGTACTTC. The chain combines TRBV18 with TRBJ2-7; TRBD2 is a possible D gene (6 bases). The CDR3 runs to 14 residues. CDR1 KGHSH and CDR2 LQKENI come from the germline V gene. The V gene lost 0 bases and the J gene lost 5 bases, with 11 bases spanning the gap.

This clonotype was recorded many times. This chain joins TRBV9 and TRBJ2-5; a weak D match, TRBD2 (6 bases). Trimming cost V 0 bases and J 5 bases, with 8 bases left between them. The V gene's germline CDR1 is SGDLS and CDR2 YYNGEE. This CDR3 spans 13 amino acids. CDR3 sequence: CASSVAGEETQYF. The CDR3 DNA is TGTGCCAGCAGCGTAGCGGGAGAGGAGACCCAGTACTTC. The full variable domain, in which reference TRBV9 and TRBJ2-5 provide the parts outside the CDR3, is DSGVTQTPKHLITATGQRVTLRCSPRSGDLSVYWYQQSLDQGLQFLIQYYNGEERAKGNILERFSAQQFPDLHSELNLSSLELGDSALYFCASSVAGEETQYFGPGTRLLVL.

The table lists this clonotype with many counts. Written as DNA, the CDR3 is TGTGCCAGCAGTTACTCGAATCAGCCCCAGCATTTT. It encodes CASSYSNQPQHF. The genes are TRBV12-3 or TRBV12-4 and TRBJ1-5; D unclear. CDR3 length: 12 amino acids. V lost 4 bases to trimming and J lost 4 bases, with 5 bases between them.

The chain uses TRBV6-5 and TRBJ2-1, with 11 bases fitting TRBD2. Unmatched junction bases numbered 19, after V lost 3 bases and J lost 6 bases. Germline V gene data show CDR1 as MNHEY and CDR2 as SVGAGI. The CDR3 is 20 residues long. CDR3 coding DNA: TGTGCCAGCAGTTATCTTCCCTCGTCAGCAGCCGGGACTAGCGGCAATGAGCAGTTCTTC. This gives the protein CASSYLPSSAAGTSGNEQFF.

This clonotype was found many times. The V call is TRBV11-2, the J call TRBJ1-4; 7 bases are a match to TRBD1. This CDR3 contains 14 residues. Per the germline V gene, CDR1 is SGHAT and CDR2 is FQNNGV. Trimming cost V 5 bases and J 4 bases; bases outside gene matches: 4. This chain's CDR3 is CASSTRDSNEKLFF. The CDR3 nucleotides are TGTGCCAGCAGCACCCGGGACAGTAATGAAAAACTGTTTTTT.

This clonotype was detected a few times. V gene TRBV4-3 combines with J gene TRBJ2-5; TRBD1 might be the D (5 bases). This CDR3 comprises 13 residues. The ends were cut back, 1 base at V and 3 bases at J, with 6 bases in the middle. CDR1 is LGHNA, CDR2 YSLEER, per germline. Here the CDR3 reads CASSQVREETQYF. The DNA for the CDR3 is TGCGCCAGCAGCCAAGTCAGGGAAGAGACCCAGTACTTC.

This clonotype was counted between two and nine times. The rearrangement joins TRBV7-6 to TRBJ2-5, with D perhaps matching TRBD2 (5 bases). Germline CDR1 is SGHVS and CDR2 is FNYEAQ. The CDR3 is 12 residues long. Between the trimmed V and J ends, which lost 4 bases and 5 bases, there was a span of 8 bases. For the CDR3, the DNA is TGTGCCAGCAGCTCCCGAGGGGAGACCCAGTACTTC. Translated, it gives CASSSRGETQYF.

The rearrangement uses TRBV4-3 and TRBJ2-7; D might be TRBD1 or TRBD2, each matching 5 bases. Trimming left V 0 bases short and J 3 bases short, with 12 bases between. The CDR3 spans 15 residues. Germline loops: CDR1 LGHNA, CDR2 YSLEER. This chain's CDR3 is CASSQERDASYEQYF. CDR3 coding DNA: TGCGCCAGCAGCCAAGAACGGGACGCGAGCTACGAGCAGTACTTC.

This clonotype was counted many times. The chain combines TRBV28 with TRBJ1-4, with 7 bases identical to TRBD1. From germline, CDR1 is MDHEN and CDR2 SYDVKM. The CDR3 extends over 15 amino acids. The V gene end was trimmed by 5 bases and the J gene end by 7 bases; junction bases not matched to a gene: 10. CDR3 bases: TGTGCCAGCAGTAGAAGACAGGGAAGTAGTGAAAAACTGTTTTTT. It specifies CASSRRQGSSEKLFF.

The V gene is TRBV7-3, the J gene TRBJ2-5; the D is unclear. The germline CDR1 and CDR2 sequences are SGHTA and FQGTGA. The V end was cut by 3 bases, the J end by 2 bases, with 10 bases between. The CDR3 spans 14 residues. CDR3 residues: CASSFRALQETQYF. Written as DNA, the CDR3 is TGTGCCAGCAGCTTCCGGGCCCTACAAGAGACCCAGTACTTC. The variable domain in full, with the rest retrieved from reference TRBV7-3 and TRBJ2-5, is GAGVSQTPSNKVTEKGKYVELRCDPISGHTALYWYRQSLGQGPEFLIYFQGTGAADDSGLPNDRFFAVRPEGSVSTLKIQRTERGDSAVYLCASSFRALQETQYFGPGTRLLVL.

This chain connects TRBV9 to TRBJ1-4; D may be TRBD1 (6 bases). The CDR3 length is 14 residues. CDR1 and CDR2 (germline): SGDLS, YYNGEE. Trimming stripped 5 bases from V and 7 bases from J, with 15 bases between. CDR3 residues: CASSSQGGREKLFF. Here the CDR3 DNA reads TGTGCCAGCAGTTCACAGGGCGGTCGTGAAAAACTGTTTTTT.

This sequence joins TRBV30 and TRBJ2-3; 11 nucleotides align to TRBD2. Germline V gene data show CDR1 as GTSNPN and CDR2 as SVGIG (reference sequence). The V and J ends lost 4 bases and 0 bases, in that order; junction bases with no gene match: 6. This CDR3 contains 16 residues. The CDR3: CAWNSGTSGSTDTQYF. The CDR3 DNA reads TGTGCCTGGAACTCCGGGACTAGCGGTAGCACAGATACGCAGTATTTT.

The table lists this clonotype with a few counts. This CDR3 reads CSAGPDRHSGANVLTF. CDR3 in DNA: TGCAGCGCCGGACCCGACAGACACTCTGGGGCCAACGTCCTGACTTTC. J is TRBJ2-6 and V is TRBV29-1; tentatively, D is TRBD1 (5 bases). This CDR3 comprises 16 residues. The V gene's germline CDR1 is SQVTM and CDR2 ANQGSEA. V shed 7 bases and J shed 0 bases, with 16 bases lying between them.

In its sample, this clonotype was seen a few times. V gene TRBV5-6 combines with J gene TRBJ2-2; D could derive from TRBD1 or TRBD2 (5 bases each). The CDR3 runs 15 residues. V shed 4 bases and J shed 15 bases, with 25 bases lying between them. Germline CDR1 is SGHDT and CDR2 is YYEEEE. The CDR3, as DNA: TGTGCCAGCAGCGGTGGCCGGGACCCAAGGAGAGCTATGTTTTTT. Translating it yields CASSGGRDPRRAMFF.

CDR3 in DNA: TGCAGCGTTCAACGGGATAGCGACGAGCAGTACTTC. It encodes CSVQRDSDEQYF. The J gene is TRBJ2-7, the V gene TRBV29-1; a weak D match, TRBD2 (5 bases). CDR3 length equals 12 residues. The germline gives CDR1 SQVTM, CDR2 ANQGSEA. V was cut by 5 bases and J by 5 bases, with 13 bases left in between.

The sample holds many counts of this clonotype. The gene calls are TRBV6-1 and TRBJ2-4, with 7 bases matching TRBD2. The CDR3 extends over 14 amino acids. V was pared by 4 bases and J by 6 bases, with 6 bases of the junction left unmatched. Germline V CDR1 and CDR2: MNHNS, SASEGT. The CDR3 DNA follows: TGTGCCAGCAGTGGCGCGGGGGTGGGAAACATTCAGTACTTC. This sequence encodes CASSGAGVGNIQYF.

J is TRBJ2-7 and V is TRBV19; D unclear. Trimming took 5 bases from V and 6 from J, leaving 23 bases between them. CDR1 is LNHDA, CDR2 SQIVND, per germline (reference sequence). This CDR3 has 16 residues. CDR3 DNA: TGTGCCAGTAGTTCCGAACCGTCACCCGGCCTCTCCGAGCAGTACTTC. Protein: CASSSEPSPGLSEQYF.

The chain is built from TRBV4-3 and TRBJ1-2; D call uncertain. Trimming cost V 1 base and J 8 bases, with 11 bases left between them. Germline CDR1 is LGHNA and CDR2 is YSLEER. This CDR3 contains 13 residues. The CDR3 sequence is CASSQGTRYGYTF. CDR3 in DNA: TGCGCCAGCAGCCAAGGGACGCGGTACGGCTACACCTTC.